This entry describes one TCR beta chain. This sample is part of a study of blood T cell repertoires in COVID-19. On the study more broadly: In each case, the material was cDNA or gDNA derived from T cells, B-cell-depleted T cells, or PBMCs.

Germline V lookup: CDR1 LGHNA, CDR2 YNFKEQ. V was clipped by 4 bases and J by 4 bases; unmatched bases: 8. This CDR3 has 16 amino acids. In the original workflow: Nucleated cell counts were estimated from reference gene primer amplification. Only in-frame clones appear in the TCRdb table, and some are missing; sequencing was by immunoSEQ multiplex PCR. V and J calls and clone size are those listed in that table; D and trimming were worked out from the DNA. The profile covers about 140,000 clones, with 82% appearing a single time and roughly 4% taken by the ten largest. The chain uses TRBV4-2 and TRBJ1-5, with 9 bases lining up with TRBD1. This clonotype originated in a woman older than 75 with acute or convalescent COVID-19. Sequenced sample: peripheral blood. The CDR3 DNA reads TGTGCCAGCAGCCTGGGGACAGGGTCCTTGAATCAGCCCCAGCATTTT. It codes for CASSLGTGSLNQPQHF.